These 21 T cell receptor beta chains share one sample of origin, sequenced in a study of cytomegalovirus exposure and HLA in healthy donors. In the PCR, 60 Vbeta and 13 Jbeta primers were used. Sequenced by immunoSEQ multiplex PCR; TCRdb stores in-frame clones only, minus some. The sample contains approximately 110,000 clones, approximately 74% of which appear only once. Sample: PBMCs. Receptors originate from a woman between 40 and 50 years old in good health and CMV-seropositive.

The chain couples TRBV7-2 to TRBJ2-7; a possible D gene is TRBD2 (6 bases). The CDR3 totals 14 residues. In germline, CDR1 is SGHTA, CDR2 FQGNSA. V was trimmed by 0 bases and J by 4 bases, leaving 10 bases between them. The CDR3 is CASSLAGRGYEQYF. The DNA for the CDR3 is TGTGCCAGCAGCTTAGCGGGGCGGGGATACGAGCAGTACTTC. The full variable domain, in which reference TRBV7-2 and TRBJ2-7 provide the parts outside the CDR3, is GAGVSQSPSNKVTEKGKDVELRCDPISGHTALYWYRQSLGQGLEFLIYFQGNSAPDKSGLPSDRFSAERTGGSVSTLTIQRTQQEDSAVYLCASSLAGRGYEQYFGPGTRLTVT.

This clone was picked up a small number of times. The chain joins TRBV19 to TRBJ2-2; perhaps TRBD1 as D (5 bases). Germline-derived CDR1 and CDR2 are LNHDA and SQIVND (reference sequence). The CDR3 totals 11 residues. V lost 9 bases and J 6 bases, leaving 8 bases between the germline ends. CDR3 coding DNA: TGTGCCAGCGCACAGGCCGGGGAGCTGTTTTTT. Its translation is CASAQAGELFF. Complete variable domain (other parts from reference TRBV19 and TRBJ2-2): DGGITQSPKYLFRKEGQNVTLSCEQNLNHDAMYWYRQDPGQGLRLIYYSQIVNDFQKGDIAEGYSVSREKKESFPLTVTSAQKNPTAFYLCASAQAGELFFGEGSRLTVL.

This clone was observed a handful of times. V usage is TRBV6-1 and J usage is TRBJ1-4; tentative D call: TRBD1 (6 bases). This CDR3 comprises 14 residues. CDR1 is MNHNS and CDR2 is SASEGT in the germline V gene. Trimming took 5 bases from V and 4 from J, leaving 11 bases between them. The DNA of the CDR3 is TGTGCCAGCAGTTCCCGACAGGTTAATGAAAAACTGTTTTTT. This gives the protein CASSSRQVNEKLFF.

The chain combines TRBV9 with TRBJ2-7, with D perhaps TRBD1 (6 bases). CDR1 is SGDLS and CDR2 is YYNGEE in the germline V gene. Deletions cut 0 bases from V and 2 bases from J, with 12 bases between. The CDR3 sequence is 15 residues long. The CDR3, as DNA: TGTGCCAGCAGCGTAGGCTCAGGGGAGACCTACGAGCAGTACTTC. It encodes CASSVGSGETYEQYF.

This chain links TRBV2 with TRBJ2-3, with 9 bases matching TRBD1. Looked up from germline, CDR1 is SNHLY and CDR2 is FYNNEI. V trimming: 3 bases; J trimming: 4 bases; junction bases outside the gene matches: 5. The CDR3 runs 15 residues. CDR3 amino acids: CASSETGGGADTQYF. In DNA, the CDR3 is TGTGCCAGCAGTGAGACAGGGGGTGGAGCAGATACGCAGTATTTT.

The chain recombines TRBV7-2 with TRBJ1-1; the D is unclear. Germline loops: CDR1 SGHTA, CDR2 FQGNSA. Deletions cut 1 base from V and 2 bases from J, with 8 bases between. The CDR3 extends over 14 amino acids. The CDR3 protein is CASSLGGSNTEAFF. The DNA for the CDR3 is TGTGCCAGCAGCTTAGGCGGCAGTAACACTGAAGCTTTCTTT.

This chain joins TRBV5-1 and TRBJ1-1, with D possibly being TRBD1 (6 bases). Germline V CDR1 and CDR2: SGHRS, YFSETQ. CDR3 size: 15 residues. The V end was cut by 2 bases, the J end by 0 bases, with 11 bases between. The CDR3 loop reads CASSLLGQMNTEAFF. In DNA form, the CDR3 reads TGCGCCAGCAGCTTATTAGGACAGATGAACACTGAAGCTTTCTTT.

The chain links TRBV2 to TRBJ1-1; 7 bases align to TRBD1. Germline CDR1 SNHLY, CDR2 FYNNEI. The J segment lost 7 bases and the V segment lost 2 bases, leaving 10 bases of the junction unmatched. The CDR3 spans 15 residues. CDR3: CASSEPGQVGNEAFF. The CDR3 coding sequence is TGTGCCAGCAGTGAACCCGGACAGGTGGGTAATGAAGCTTTCTTT. The variable domain in full, with the rest retrieved from reference TRBV2 and TRBJ1-1, is EPEVTQTPSHQVTQMGQEVILRCVPISNHLYFYWYRQILGQKVEFLVSFYNNEISEKSEIFDDQFSVERPDGSNFTLKIRSTKLEDSAMYFCASSEPGQVGNEAFFGQGTRLTVV.

This clone was seen once. CDR3 nucleotide sequence: TGCGCCAGCAGCTTGCAGGGGGCGCCGGGCTATGGCTACACCTTC. Protein: CASSLQGAPGYGYTF. The chain employs TRBV5-1 and TRBJ1-2, with TRBD1 matching 8 bases. Germline-derived CDR1 and CDR2 are SGHRS and YFSETQ. V was clipped by 1 base and J by 4 bases; unmatched bases: 6. The CDR3 runs 15 residues.

The V and J genes are TRBV12-2 and TRBJ1-2; TRBD1 was called by the table and not checked on the DNA. TRBV12-2 is described as a pseudogene. The CDR3 is 14 residues long. The CDR3: CASRLGRELDGYTF. The CDR3 bases are TGTGCAAGTCGCTTGGGCAGGGAATTGGATGGCTACACCTTC.

The chain has TRBV6-1 and TRBJ2-2; 7 bases line up with TRBD1. Germline V gives CDR1 MNHNS, CDR2 SASEGT. The V segment lost 4 bases and the J segment 3 bases; nucleotides outside the gene matches: 2. The CDR3 consists of 14 residues. The CDR3: CASSGTGDTGELFF. For the CDR3, the DNA is TGTGCCAGCAGTGGGACAGGTGACACCGGGGAGCTGTTTTTT.

The chain couples TRBV4-1 to TRBJ2-7, with D maybe TRBD1 (5 bases). The V end was cut by 11 bases, the J end by 0 bases, with 11 bases between. The CDR3 has 12 residues. Per germline, CDR1 MGHRA and CDR2 YSYEKL. CDR3 sequence: CASRGGSYEQYF. For the CDR3, the DNA is TGCGCCTCAAGGGGTGGCTCCTACGAGCAGTACTTC.

Turning to this clone: Within the sample, other DNA sequences also encode this same CDR3. J is TRBJ1-3 and V is TRBV6-1; D not certain. The germline V and J ends were trimmed by 0 bases and 0 bases, with 12 bases remaining between them. Per germline, CDR1 MNHNS and CDR2 SASEGT. The CDR3 is 17 amino acids. The CDR3 region is CASSEARVISSGNTIYF. DNA for the CDR3: TGTGCCAGCAGTGAAGCGAGGGTTATTAGCTCTGGAAACACCATATATTTT.

This chain uses TRBV6-1 with TRBJ1-2; TRBD1 matches at 8 bases. The germline V gene has CDR1 MNHNS and CDR2 SASEGT. This CDR3 has 13 amino acids. The trim removed 3 bases at V and 7 bases at J, leaving 4 bases unmatched. The CDR3 spells CASSDQQGVGYTF. The CDR3 nucleotides read TGTGCCAGCAGTGACCAACAGGGGGTTGGCTACACCTTC.

The chain couples TRBV11-3 to TRBJ2-1; TRBD2 aligns across 13 bases. Germline-derived CDR1 and CDR2 are SGHNT and YENEEA. This CDR3 comprises 16 residues. V gave up 4 bases and J gave up 6 bases; unmatched junction bases: 6. The CDR3 here is CASSSRTSGRANEQFF. CDR3 nucleotides: TGTGCCAGCAGCTCCCGAACTAGCGGGAGGGCCAATGAGCAGTTCTTC.

The rearrangement uses TRBV13 and TRBJ2-7; 11 bases map to TRBD2. The J segment lost 2 bases and the V segment lost 7 bases, leaving 4 bases of the junction unmatched. Germline V gene lookup returns CDR1 PRHDT and CDR2 FYEKMQ (reference sequence). The CDR3 consists of 14 residues. The CDR3 here is CASTRSGRAYEQYF. In DNA form, the CDR3 reads TGTGCCAGCACGCGTAGCGGGAGGGCCTACGAGCAGTACTTC.

The chain recombines TRBV5-1 with TRBJ2-7; D perhaps matches TRBD2 (6 bases). Between the trimmed V and J ends, which lost 0 bases and 0 bases, there was a span of 13 bases. Germline-derived CDR1 and CDR2 are SGHRS and YFSETQ. CDR3 length equals 16 residues. The CDR3 nucleotides are TGCGCCAGCAGCTTGGGCGCGGGGAGACTCTCCTACGAGCAGTACTTC. It specifies CASSLGAGRLSYEQYF.

This clone came up a few times. The V gene is TRBV15, the J gene TRBJ2-3; D possibly corresponds to TRBD2 (6 bases). CDR1 and CDR2 from the germline V gene are LNHNV and YYDKDF (reference sequence). Trimming cost V 4 bases and J 4 bases, with 9 bases left between them. This CDR3 is 13 amino acids long. The CDR3 spells CATSTRLADTQYF. CDR3 nucleotides: TGTGCCACCAGCACCCGACTAGCAGATACGCAGTATTTT.

The chain uses TRBV30 and TRBJ2-5; D gene unclear. This CDR3 has 12 amino acids. V was cut by 0 bases and J by 7 bases, with 9 bases left in between. Germline loops: CDR1 GTSNPN, CDR2 SVGIG (reference sequence). CDR3 coding DNA: TGTGCCTGGAGTGTGGAGTCGTGGACCCAGTACTTC. Protein sequence: CAWSVESWTQYF. Full variable domain (outside the CDR3, taken from reference TRBV30 and TRBJ2-5): SQTIHQWPATLVQPVGSPLSLECTVEGTSNPNLYWYRQAAGRGLQLLFYSVGIGQISSEVPQNLSASRPQDRQFILSSKKLLLSDSGFYLCAWSVESWTQYFGPGTRLLVL.

This clone was detected only once. The chain uses TRBV7-9 and TRBJ2-1; 12 bases match TRBD2. CDR1 is SEHNR and CDR2 is FQNEAQ in the germline V gene (reference sequence). The V gene end was trimmed by 3 bases and the J gene end by 7 bases; junction bases not matched to a gene: 10. The CDR3 totals 17 residues. CDR3: CASSLGSSGRAWNEQFF. CDR3 bases: TGTGCCAGCAGCTTGGGATCTAGCGGGAGGGCCTGGAATGAGCAGTTCTTC.

The chain recombines TRBV18 with TRBJ2-5; 7 nucleotides match TRBD2. The CDR3 is 14 residues long. Trimming removed 3 bases from V and 3 bases from J; junction bases left unmatched: 4. Germline CDR1 is KGHSH and CDR2 is LQKENI. CDR3 DNA: TGTGCCAGCTCACCGGGGGGGGGAGAAGAGACCCAGTACTTC. Translation gives CASSPGGGEETQYF.